These T cell receptor beta chains were read from a single sample in a study of beta chain features in type 1 diabetes. Profiling relied on immunoSEQ multiplex PCR, and the TCRdb table lists in-frame clones only, not all of them. The profile shows 300,000 to 350,000 clones, roughly 14% of them singletons. Sequencing was done on a sample of naive CD4+ T cells from blood. The receptors were gathered from a woman between 18 and 29 years old with type 1 diabetes. The CDR3 runs from the conserved cysteine through the conserved F or W. D genes are given only for firm matches. Where a row states a size, it is once, few, many or the class of an expanded clone; other rows omit it.

D,V,length,J,size,DNA,CDR3
TRBD1,TRBV30,14,TRBJ2-7,few,TGTGCCTGCCAACCAGGAGACAGGGACTACGAGCAGTACTTC,CACQPGDRDYEQYF
TRBD1,TRBV18,15,TRBJ2-7,few,TGTGCCAGCTCACCAAACCGGGACAGCGTCTACGAGCAGTACTTC,CASSPNRDSVYEQYF
.,TRBV10-3,11,TRBJ2-5,few,TGTGCCATCCTTTCGGGGGAGACCCAGTACTTC,CAILSGETQYF
.,TRBV18,15,TRBJ2-2,.,TGTGCCAGCTCCCCTAGACTGGATAACACCGGGGAGCTGTTTTTT,CASSPRLDNTGELFF
.,TRBV5-1,15,TRBJ2-7,few,TGCGCCAGCAGTCCGAGTGGGGCAGACTCCTACGAGCAGTACTTC,CASSPSGADSYEQYF
TRBD1,TRBV18,16,TRBJ2-1,.,TGTGCCAGCTCACCCCCGGGACAGGGGGCAAACAATGAGCAGTTCTTC,CASSPPGQGANNEQFF
TRBD2,TRBV7-2,19,TRBJ2-3,.,TGTGCCAGCAGCTCCCATATCGCCATGGCGGGAGCGCGCACAGATACGCAGTATTTT,CASSSHIAMAGARTDTQYF
TRBD1,TRBV9,18,TRBJ2-6,few,TGTGCCAGCAGCGTAACCAGGGGGACCACCTCTGGGGCCAACGTCCTGACTTTC,CASSVTRGTTSGANVLTF
TRBD1,TRBV7-2,15,TRBJ2-3,few,TGTGCCAGCAGCCGGACAGGGGTGGGGGAAGATACGCAGTATTTT,CASSRTGVGEDTQYF
.,TRBV7-9,16,TRBJ1-4,.,TGTGCCAGCAGCACTACCTTTCGGTCAGATTTTGAAAAACTGTTTTTT,CASSTTFRSDFEKLFF
.,TRBV19,12,TRBJ2-7,.,TGTGCCAGTAGTGGTGGGAGTTACGAGCAGTACTTC,CASSGGSYEQYF
.,TRBV7-8,15,TRBJ2-2,.,TGTGCCAGCAGCTTAGCCAGGGATTTAGGCGGGGAGCTGTTTTTT,CASSLARDLGGELFF
.,TRBV30,13,TRBJ1-1,.,TGTGCCTGGAGTGTATTGGAGGGCGGGGGAGCTTTCTTT,CAWSVLEGGGAFF
TRBD2,TRBV6-5,16,TRBJ2-3,.,TGTGCCAGCAGTTACGGCCCGGGAGGAGTGGGGGATACGCAGTATTTT,CASSYGPGGVGDTQYF
TRBD1,TRBV7-2,14,TRBJ1-2,few,TGTGCCAGCAGCTTAGCTACAGGGGGCTATGGCTACACCTTC,CASSLATGGYGYTF
.,TRBV4-3,14,TRBJ1-3,.,TGCGCCAGCAGCCAAGTTAACGCTAGAAACACCATATATTTT,CASSQVNARNTIYF
.,TRBV7-2,11,TRBJ2-3,few,TGTGCCAGCAGCCAACTCGATACGCAGTATTTT,CASSQLDTQYF